Shown below are 9 T cell receptor beta chains from a single sample sequenced in a study of CD8 T cells in ankylosing spondylitis. Each CDR3 protein gets one entry after TCRdb re-called the 5' RACE reads with MiXCR. The data hold some 250,000 distinct CDR3 sequences, with over 8.5% observed a single time. The sequencing input was blood, either unsorted or a sorted T cell fraction (not recorded which). These receptors originate from a male donor with ankylosing spondylitis or in good health (not recorded which).

Ten or more counts support this clonotype. The chain uses TRBV20-1 and TRBJ2-1; the D gene is possibly TRBD2 (7 bases). The CDR3 consists of 13 residues. The V gene lost 5 bases and the J gene lost 8 bases, with 16 bases spanning the gap. Germline CDR1 and CDR2: DFQATT and SNEGSKA (reference sequence). CDR3 sequence (DNA): TGCAGTGCTCGGCAAACAGGGAGGGATGAGCAGTTCTTC. This gives the protein CSARQTGRDEQFF.

The table lists this clonotype with many counts. This rearrangement joins TRBV12-3 or TRBV12-4 to TRBJ2-3, with D maybe TRBD1 (6 bases). There are 16 residues in the CDR3. V was pared by 6 bases and J by 4 bases, with 20 bases between. CDR3 in DNA: TGTGCCAGCAGAGGACTGGGTCCACAGGGTTCAGATACGCAGTATTTT. Its protein product is CASRGLGPQGSDTQYF.

The sample holds a few counts of this clonotype. This chain uses TRBV20-1 with TRBJ1-6; D is ambiguous. Germline CDR1 DFQATT, CDR2 SNEGSKA (reference sequence). V gave up 7 bases and J gave up 12 bases, with 13 bases separating them. The CDR3 extends over 11 amino acids. This chain's CDR3 is CSVKGWGPLHF. CDR3 sequence (DNA): TGCAGTGTAAAAGGGTGGGGACCCCTCCACTTT.

This clonotype showed up many times. J is TRBJ2-1 and V is TRBV9, with 14 bases fitting TRBD2. The CDR3 has 20 amino acids. The junction had 16 bases not matched to a gene; V was cut back by 5 bases and J by 3 bases. CDR1 SGDLS and CDR2 YYNGEE come from the germline V gene. This CDR3 reads CASSGSGGLAGALGYNEQFF. Written as DNA, the CDR3 is TGTGCCAGCAGTGGTAGTGGGGGACTAGCGGGGGCCCTCGGCTACAATGAGCAGTTCTTC.

This clonotype was seen a few times. The chain recombines TRBV10-3 with TRBJ2-1; D call uncertain. This CDR3 spans 12 amino acids. V lost 0 bases and J lost 13, with 10 bases in between. The germline CDR1 and CDR2 sequences are ENHRY and SYGVKD. The CDR3 here is CAISESTASQFF. In nucleotides, the CDR3 is TGTGCCATCAGTGAGTCGACGGCTAGTCAGTTCTTC.

This clonotype was recorded at least ten times. The chain links TRBV29-1 to TRBJ1-2; 7 bases line up with TRBD1. V was pared by 7 bases and J by 4 bases, with 12 bases of the junction left unmatched. This CDR3 region has 14 residues. Germline CDR1 reads SQVTM; CDR2 reads ANQGSEA. This CDR3 is CSASGIGGGYGYTF. The CDR3 coding sequence is TGCAGCGCCTCAGGGATAGGGGGCGGCTATGGCTACACCTTC.

This clonotype was detected many times. This sequence joins TRBV20-1 and TRBJ2-2; TRBD2 might be the D (5 bases). This CDR3 spans 14 amino acids. The germline V gene encodes CDR1 DFQATT and CDR2 SNEGSKA (reference sequence). V was shortened by 3 bases and J by 8 bases, with 16 bases between the two germline ends. CDR3 region: CSASALAGSGELFF. DNA of the CDR3: TGCAGTGCTAGTGCCCTAGCAGGATCGGGGGAGCTGTTTTTT.

In this sample, this clonotype turned up many times. The chain carries TRBV5-1 and TRBJ2-1; 12 bases are shared with TRBD2. CDR1 and CDR2 (germline): SGHRS, YFSETQ. The ends lost 3 bases at V and 8 bases at J; junction bases unmatched: 6. The CDR3 has 15 amino acids. The CDR3 region has the DNA TGCGCCAGCAGCTCTTCTAGCGGGAGGGCCGATGAGCAGTTCTTC. Residues: CASSSSSGRADEQFF.

This clonotype has a handful of counts. The CDR3 sequence: CASSLATAEQFF. CDR3 bases: TGTGCCAGCAGCTTAGCCACAGCGGAGCAGTTCTTC. V usage is TRBV7-9 and J usage is TRBJ2-1; D is unresolved. CDR3 size: 12 residues. Looked up from germline, CDR1 is SEHNR and CDR2 is FQNEAQ (reference sequence). The V end lost 0 bases, the J end lost 10 bases, and 7 bases lay between the germline ends.